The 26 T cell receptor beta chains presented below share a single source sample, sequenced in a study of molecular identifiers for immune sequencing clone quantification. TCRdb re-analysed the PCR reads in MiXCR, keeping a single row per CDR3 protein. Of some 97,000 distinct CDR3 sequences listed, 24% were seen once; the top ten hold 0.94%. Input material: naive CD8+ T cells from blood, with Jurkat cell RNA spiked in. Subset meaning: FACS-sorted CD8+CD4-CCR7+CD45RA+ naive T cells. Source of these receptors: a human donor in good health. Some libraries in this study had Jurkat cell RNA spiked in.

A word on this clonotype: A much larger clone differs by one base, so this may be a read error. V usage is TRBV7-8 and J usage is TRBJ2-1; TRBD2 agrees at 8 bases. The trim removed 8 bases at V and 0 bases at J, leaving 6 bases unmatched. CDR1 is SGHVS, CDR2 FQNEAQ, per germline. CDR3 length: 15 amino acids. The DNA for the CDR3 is TGTGCCAGCCGGGCGGGGGGCTCCTCCTACAATGAGCAGTTCTTC. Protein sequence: CASRAGGSSYNEQFF.

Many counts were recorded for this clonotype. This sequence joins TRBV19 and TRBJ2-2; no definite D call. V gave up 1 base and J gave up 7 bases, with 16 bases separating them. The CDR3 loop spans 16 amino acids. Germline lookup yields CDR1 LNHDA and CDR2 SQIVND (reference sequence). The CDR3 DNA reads TGTGCCAGTAGTATAGTCGGGCAACCGCCTAGCGGGGAGCTGTTTTTT. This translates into CASSIVGQPPSGELFF.

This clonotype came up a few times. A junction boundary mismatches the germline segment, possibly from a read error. The DNA for the CDR3 is TGTGCCAGTAGTGAGGGACTAGCGAACCAAGAGGCCCAGTACTTC. Amino acid sequence: CASSEGLANQEAQYF. V usage is TRBV19 and J usage is TRBJ2-5; TRBD2 matches at 10 bases. Per the germline V gene, CDR1 is LNHDA and CDR2 is SQIVND (reference sequence). There are 15 residues in the CDR3.

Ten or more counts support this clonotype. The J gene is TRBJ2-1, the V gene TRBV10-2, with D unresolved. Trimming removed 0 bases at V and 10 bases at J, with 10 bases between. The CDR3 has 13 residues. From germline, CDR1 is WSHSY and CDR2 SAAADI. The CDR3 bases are TGCGCCAGCAGTGAGTCTAGTGGGCCCGAGCAGTTCTTC. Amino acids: CASSESSGPEQFF.

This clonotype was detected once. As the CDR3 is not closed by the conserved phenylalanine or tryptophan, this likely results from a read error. The CDR3 region has the DNA TGCGCCAGCAGCCAAGAGCTAGCCGGGGCCCCAGATACGCAGTATATT. Protein sequence: CASSQELAGAPDTQYI. The chain carries TRBV4-1 and TRBJ2-3, with D perhaps given as TRBD1 or TRBD2 (5 bases each). CDR3 length equals 16 residues. CDR1 is MGHRA, CDR2 YSYEKL, per germline. The V gene lost 0 bases and the J gene lost 4 bases, with 14 bases spanning the gap.

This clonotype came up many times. CDR3 residues: CASSSGQGAISELFF. Written as DNA, the CDR3 is TGTGCCAGCAGTTCGGGACAGGGGGCCATTTCGGAGCTGTTTTTT. J is TRBJ2-2 and V is TRBV12-3 or TRBV12-4; 12 bases are a match to TRBD1. This CDR3 contains 15 residues. Trimming cost V 4 bases and J 10 bases; bases outside gene matches: 7.

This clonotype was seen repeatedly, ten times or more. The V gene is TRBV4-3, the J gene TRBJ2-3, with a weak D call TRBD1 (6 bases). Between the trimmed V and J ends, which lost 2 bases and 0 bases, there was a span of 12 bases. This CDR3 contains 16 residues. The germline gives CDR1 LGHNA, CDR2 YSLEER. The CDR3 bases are TGCGCCAGCAGCCAACATCAGGGGCCTAGCACAGATACGCAGTATTTT. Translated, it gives CASSQHQGPSTDTQYF.

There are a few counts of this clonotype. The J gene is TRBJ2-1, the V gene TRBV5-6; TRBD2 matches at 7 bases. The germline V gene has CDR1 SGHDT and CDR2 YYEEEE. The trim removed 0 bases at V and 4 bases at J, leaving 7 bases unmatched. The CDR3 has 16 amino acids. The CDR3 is CASSLVRLAAYNEQFF. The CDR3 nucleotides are TGTGCCAGCAGCTTGGTCAGGCTAGCGGCTTACAATGAGCAGTTCTTC.

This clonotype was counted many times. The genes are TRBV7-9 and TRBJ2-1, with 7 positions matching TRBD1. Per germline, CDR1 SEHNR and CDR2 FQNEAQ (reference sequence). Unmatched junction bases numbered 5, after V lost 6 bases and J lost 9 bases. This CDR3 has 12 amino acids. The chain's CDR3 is CASSHPGGEQFF. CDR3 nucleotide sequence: TGTGCCAGCAGTCATCCAGGGGGTGAGCAGTTCTTC. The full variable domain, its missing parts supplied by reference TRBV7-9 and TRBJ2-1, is DTGVSQNPRHKITKRGQNVTFRCDPISEHNRLYWYRQTLGQGPEFLTYFQNEAQLEKSRLLSDRFSAERPKGSFSTLEIQRTEQGDSAMYLCASSHPGGEQFFGPGTRLTVL.

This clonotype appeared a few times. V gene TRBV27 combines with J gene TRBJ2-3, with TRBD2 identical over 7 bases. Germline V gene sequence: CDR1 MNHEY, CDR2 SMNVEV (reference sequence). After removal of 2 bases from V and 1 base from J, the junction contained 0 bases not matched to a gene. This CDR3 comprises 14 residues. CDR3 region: CASSLLAGTDTQYF. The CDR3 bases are TGTGCCAGCAGTTTACTAGCGGGCACAGATACGCAGTATTTT.

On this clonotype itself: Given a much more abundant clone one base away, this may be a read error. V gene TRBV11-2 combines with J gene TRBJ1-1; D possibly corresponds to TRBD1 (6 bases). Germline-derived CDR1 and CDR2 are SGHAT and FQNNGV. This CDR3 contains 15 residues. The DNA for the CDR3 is TGTGCCTGCAGCTCAAAGGGACATCTGAACACTGAAGCTTTCTTT. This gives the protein CACSSKGHLNTEAFF.

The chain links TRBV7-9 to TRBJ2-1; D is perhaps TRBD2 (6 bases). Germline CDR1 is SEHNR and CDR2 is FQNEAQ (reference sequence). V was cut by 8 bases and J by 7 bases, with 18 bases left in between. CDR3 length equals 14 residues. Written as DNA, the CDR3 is TGTGCCAGCCGACCCCCGGAGGGACGGAATGAGCAGTTCTTC. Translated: CASRPPEGRNEQFF.

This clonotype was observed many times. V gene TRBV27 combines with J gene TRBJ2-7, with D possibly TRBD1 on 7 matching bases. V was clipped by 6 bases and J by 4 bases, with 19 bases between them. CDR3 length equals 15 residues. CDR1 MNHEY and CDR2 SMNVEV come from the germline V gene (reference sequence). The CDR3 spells CASSYQGGVYYEQYF. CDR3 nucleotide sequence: TGTGCCAGCAGCTACCAGGGGGGAGTATATTACGAGCAGTACTTC.

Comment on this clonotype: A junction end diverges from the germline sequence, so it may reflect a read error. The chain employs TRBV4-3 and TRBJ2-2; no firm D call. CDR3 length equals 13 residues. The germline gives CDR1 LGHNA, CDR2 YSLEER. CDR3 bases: TGCGCCCGCAGCCAAGAAGAAGCCGGGGAGCTGTTTTTT. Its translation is CARSQEEAGELFF.

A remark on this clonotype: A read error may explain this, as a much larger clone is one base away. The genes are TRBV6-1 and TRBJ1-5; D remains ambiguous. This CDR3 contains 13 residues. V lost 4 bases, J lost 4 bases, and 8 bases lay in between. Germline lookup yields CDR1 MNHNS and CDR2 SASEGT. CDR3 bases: TGTGCCAGCAGTGGAGACCAGAATCAGCCCCAGCATTTT. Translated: CASSGDQNQPQHF.

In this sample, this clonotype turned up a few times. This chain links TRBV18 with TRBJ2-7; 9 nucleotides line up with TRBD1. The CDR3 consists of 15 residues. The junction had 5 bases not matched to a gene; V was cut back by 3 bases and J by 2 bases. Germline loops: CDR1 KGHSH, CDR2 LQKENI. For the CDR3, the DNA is TGTGCCAGCTCACCGGGGGGACAGGGTACCTACGAGCAGTACTTC. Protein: CASSPGGQGTYEQYF.

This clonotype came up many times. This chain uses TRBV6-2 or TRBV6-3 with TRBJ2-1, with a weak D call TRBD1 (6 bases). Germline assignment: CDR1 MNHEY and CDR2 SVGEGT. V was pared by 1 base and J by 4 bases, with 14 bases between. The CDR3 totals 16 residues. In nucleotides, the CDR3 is TGTGCCAGCAGTTACTTGGACAGCAACCTATACAATGAGCAGTTCTTC. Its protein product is CASSYLDSNLYNEQFF.

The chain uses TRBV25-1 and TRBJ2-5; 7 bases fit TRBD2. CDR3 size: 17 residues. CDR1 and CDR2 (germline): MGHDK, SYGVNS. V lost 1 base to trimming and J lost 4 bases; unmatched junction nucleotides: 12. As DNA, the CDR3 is TGTGCCAGCAGTGAATGGGAGGGAAGCGGGGAAGTAGAGACCCAGTACTTC. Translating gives CASSEWEGSGEVETQYF.

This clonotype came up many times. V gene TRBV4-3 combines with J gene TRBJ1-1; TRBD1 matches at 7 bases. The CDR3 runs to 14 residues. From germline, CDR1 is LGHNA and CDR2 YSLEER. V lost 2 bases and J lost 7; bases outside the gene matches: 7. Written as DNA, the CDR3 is TGCGCCAGCAGCCAAATCAAGGGGACAGATGAAGCTTTCTTT. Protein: CASSQIKGTDEAFF.

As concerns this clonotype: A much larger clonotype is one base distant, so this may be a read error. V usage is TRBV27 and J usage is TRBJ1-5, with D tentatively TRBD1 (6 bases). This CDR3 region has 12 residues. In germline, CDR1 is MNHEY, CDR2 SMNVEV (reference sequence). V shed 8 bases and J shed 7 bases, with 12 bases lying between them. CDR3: CASGRGGQPQHF. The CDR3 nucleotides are TGTGCCAGCGGAAGAGGGGGACAGCCCCAGCATTTT.

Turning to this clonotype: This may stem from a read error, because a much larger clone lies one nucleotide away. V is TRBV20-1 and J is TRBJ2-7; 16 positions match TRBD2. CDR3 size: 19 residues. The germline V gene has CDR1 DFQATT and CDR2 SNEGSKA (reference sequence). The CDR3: CSAPTPGLAGGTPSYAQYF. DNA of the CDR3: TGCAGTGCTCCCACACCGGGACTAGCGGGGGGGACCCCCTCCTACGCGCAGTACTTC.

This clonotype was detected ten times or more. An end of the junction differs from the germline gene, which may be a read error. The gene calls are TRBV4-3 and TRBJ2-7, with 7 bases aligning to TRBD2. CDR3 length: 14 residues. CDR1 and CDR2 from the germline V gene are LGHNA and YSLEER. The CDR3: CASSPMTSSDEQYF. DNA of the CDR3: TGCGCCAGCAGCCCAATGACTAGCTCCGACGAGCAGTACTTC.

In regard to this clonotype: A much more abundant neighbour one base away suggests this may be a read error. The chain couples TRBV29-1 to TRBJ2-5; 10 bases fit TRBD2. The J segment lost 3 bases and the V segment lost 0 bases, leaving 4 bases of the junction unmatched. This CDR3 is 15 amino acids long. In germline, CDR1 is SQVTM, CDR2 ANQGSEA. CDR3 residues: CSVEEGLAGEETQYF. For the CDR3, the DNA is TGCAGCGTTGAAGAAGGCCTAGCGGGGGAAGAGACCCAGTACTTC.

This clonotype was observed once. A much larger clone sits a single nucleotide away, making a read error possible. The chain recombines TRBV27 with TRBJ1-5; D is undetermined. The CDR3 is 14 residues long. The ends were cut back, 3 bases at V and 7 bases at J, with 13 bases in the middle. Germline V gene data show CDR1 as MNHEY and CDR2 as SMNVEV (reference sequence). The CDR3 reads CASSFNGFWQPQHF. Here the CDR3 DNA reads TGTGCCAGCAGTTTTAACGGTTTTTGGCAGCCCCAGCATTTT.

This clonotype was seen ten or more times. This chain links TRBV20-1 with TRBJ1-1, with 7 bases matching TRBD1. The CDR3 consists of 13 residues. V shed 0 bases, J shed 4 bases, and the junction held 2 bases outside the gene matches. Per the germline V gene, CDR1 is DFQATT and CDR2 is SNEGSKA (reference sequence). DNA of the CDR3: TGCAGTGCTAGAGATCCAGGGGGCACTGAAGCTTTCTTT. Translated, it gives CSARDPGGTEAFF.

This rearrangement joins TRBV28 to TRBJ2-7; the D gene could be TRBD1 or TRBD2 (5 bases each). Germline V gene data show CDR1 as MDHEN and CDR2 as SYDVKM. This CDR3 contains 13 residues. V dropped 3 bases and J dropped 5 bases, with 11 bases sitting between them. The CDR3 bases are TGTGCCAGCAGTTTCCTCAGGGACCACGAGCAGTACTTC. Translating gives CASSFLRDHEQYF. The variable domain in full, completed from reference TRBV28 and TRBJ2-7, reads DVKVTQSSRYLVKRTGEKVFLECVQDMDHENMFWYRQDPGLGLRLIYFSYDVKMKEKGDIPEGYSVSREKKERFSLILESASTNQTSMYLCASSFLRDHEQYFGPGTRLTVT.